What follows is one TCR beta chain and its context. The antigen is unknown. Assay used: immunoSEQ multiplex PCR; TCRdb lists only in-frame clones, some missing. This sample has roughly 56,000 clones, with 85% to 95% found just once. The sample belongs to a study of cytomegalovirus exposure and HLA in healthy donors. Germline CDR1 and CDR2: MRHNA and SNTAGT. V lost 6 bases and J 2 bases, leaving 14 bases between the germline ends. The CDR3 runs to 16 residues. Findings of the study overall: Most TCRs appeared rarely, but some public TCRs recurred in many donors. Researchers catalogued some 160 TCR beta chains as cytomegalovirus-associated.

The clonotype comes from a man younger than 30 in good health and CMV-seronegative. The V call is TRBV6-4, the J call TRBJ2-6; D unclear. Material: PBMCs. For the CDR3, the DNA is TGTGCCAGCAGCCCGGAAGTGGCGGCTGGGGCCAACGTCCTGACTTTC. Translated: CASSPEVAAGANVLTF.